The clone carrying this T cell receptor (beta chain) appeared a single time. The team ran DNA from unsorted PBMCs on ten immunoSEQ deep assay plates for sequencing. Measured with immunoSEQ multiplex PCR; TCRdb has only the in-frame clones, and not every one. The repertoire has approximately 470,000 clones, more than 75% of them found once; the top ten carry 12%. The CDR3 consists of 12 residues. CDR1 and CDR2 from the germline V gene are SNHLY and FYNNEI. V was clipped by 8 bases and J by 5 bases, with 12 bases between them. The sample originates from a study of shared clonotypes between healthy human individuals.

Sequenced material: PBMCs. This receptor was obtained from a woman in her 40s in good health. Some clones in this sample may be carry-over from other donors' samples. This chain uses TRBV2 with TRBJ1-1, with a tentative D call TRBD1 (6 bases). The CDR3 nucleotides read TGTGCCAGCGAGCAGGGGCGAACTGAAGCTTTCTTT. It encodes CASEQGRTEAFF.